Below, 29 T cell receptor beta chains from the same sample are listed, as sequenced in a study of blood T cell repertoires in COVID-19. Sequencing used immunoSEQ multiplex PCR; TCRdb keeps in-frame clones, though not all of them. This sample yields roughly 390,000 clones, of which roughly 85% are seen a single time; around 3.4% belongs to the top ten. The sample taken for sequencing was peripheral blood. Source of these receptors: a woman under 30 with acute or convalescent COVID-19.

The chain is built from TRBV30 and TRBJ1-6; D possibly corresponds to TRBD1 (5 bases). Per the germline V gene, CDR1 is GTSNPN and CDR2 is SVGIG (reference sequence). The CDR3 totals 12 residues. Deletions cut 7 bases from V and 14 bases from J, with 18 bases between. CDR3 amino acids: CAFRVPSGALHF. The CDR3 nucleotides read TGTGCCTTCCGGGTCCCTTCGGGGGCCCTCCACTTT.

The chain couples TRBV6-5 to TRBJ1-4; D is undetermined. This CDR3 is built from 12 residues. Germline V gene data show CDR1 as MNHEY and CDR2 as SVGAGI. V was cut by 8 bases and J by 7 bases, with 11 bases left in between. The CDR3 DNA reads as TGTGCCAGCGCGGACTCCCTTGAAAAACTGTTTTTT. The encoded protein is CASADSLEKLFF.

This chain links TRBV5-1 with TRBJ2-7; a weak D match, TRBD1 (6 bases). V was trimmed by 0 bases and J by 4 bases, leaving 14 bases between them. This CDR3 spans 15 amino acids. Germline CDR1 SGHRS, CDR2 YFSETQ. The CDR3 DNA sequence: TGCGCCAGCAGCTTGGGTGGGGGCGCGTGGTACGAGCAGTACTTC. Translation: CASSLGGGAWYEQYF.

The V call is TRBV3-1 (or the pseudogene TRBV3-2), the J call TRBJ1-3; D gene uncertain. The V gene lost 4 bases and the J gene lost 4 bases, with 8 bases spanning the gap. CDR3 length: 13 amino acids. The germline CDR1 and CDR2 sequences are LGHDT and YNNKEL (reference sequence). DNA for the CDR3: TGTGCCAGCAGCCTCGCACTGGGAAACACCATATATTTT. This codes for CASSLALGNTIYF.

The chain couples TRBV28 to TRBJ2-7; D remains unclear. Between the trimmed V and J ends, which lost 2 bases and 3 bases, there was a span of 5 bases. CDR1 is MDHEN and CDR2 is SYDVKM in the germline V gene. The length of the CDR3 is 12 residues. The CDR3 coding sequence is TGTGCCAGCAGTTTAGGTAGCTACGAGCAGTACTTC. Amino acid sequence: CASSLGSYEQYF. Full variable domain (remainder filled in from reference TRBV28 and TRBJ2-7): DVKVTQSSRYLVKRTGEKVFLECVQDMDHENMFWYRQDPGLGLRLIYFSYDVKMKEKGDIPEGYSVSREKKERFSLILESASTNQTSMYLCASSLGSYEQYFGPGTRLTVT.

This rearrangement joins TRBV6-6 to TRBJ1-2; TRBD1 might be the D (5 bases). Germline values: CDR1 MNHNY, CDR2 SVGAGI (reference sequence). The V end lost 5 bases, the J end lost 2 bases, and 21 bases lay between the germline ends. This CDR3 has 17 amino acids. The CDR3 reads CASSPPAGKGGNYGYTF. The CDR3 nucleotides read TGTGCCAGCAGTCCCCCCGCAGGGAAAGGCGGAAACTATGGCTACACCTTC.

The V and J genes are TRBV6-1 and TRBJ1-2; D not certain. This CDR3 has 17 residues. Germline V CDR1 and CDR2: MNHNS, SASEGT. Trimming took off 0 bases at V and 1 base at J, with 15 bases between the two ends. CDR3 residues: CASSEALLRVGNYGYTF. The CDR3 DNA is TGTGCCAGCAGTGAAGCGCTTCTGAGGGTGGGTAACTATGGCTACACCTTC.

This clone occurred once. V usage is TRBV18 and J usage is TRBJ1-1; D may be TRBD1 (6 bases). CDR1 and CDR2 from the germline V gene are KGHSH and LQKENI. V was clipped by 6 bases and J by 12 bases, with 14 bases between them. The CDR3 has 11 amino acids. CDR3 coding DNA: TGTGCCAGCTCCCCCGACAGGATGACTTTCTTT. This gives the protein CASSPDRMTFF.

The CDR3 loop reads CASSGAGNYGYTF. The CDR3 coding sequence is TGTGCCAGCAGTGGGGCAGGGAACTATGGCTACACCTTC. The genes are TRBV12-3 or TRBV12-4 and TRBJ1-2, with D tentatively TRBD1 (5 bases). This CDR3 is built from 13 residues. Trimming removed 5 bases from V and 2 bases from J, with 9 bases in between.

The CDR3 nucleotides are TGTGCCAGCAGTGAATACCCGGACAGGAGAGTCTCTGGAAACACCATATATTTT. Translating it yields CASSEYPDRRVSGNTIYF. The genes are TRBV6-1 and TRBJ1-3; 7 nucleotides agree with TRBD1. V shed 2 bases and J 0 bases; nucleotides not matched to a gene: 10. The CDR3 totals 18 residues. Germline values: CDR1 MNHNS, CDR2 SASEGT.

This clone was recorded only once. This sequence joins TRBV7-3 and TRBJ1-1, with D unresolved. Per germline, CDR1 SGHTA and CDR2 FQGTGA. Trimming left V 2 bases short and J 5 bases short, with 9 bases between. This CDR3 spans 13 amino acids. CDR3: CASSLGEGTEAFF. CDR3 nucleotides: TGTGCCAGCAGCTTAGGTGAGGGTACTGAAGCTTTCTTT.

The genes are TRBV6-5 and TRBJ2-1, with D perhaps matching TRBD1 (6 bases). V lost 0 bases and J 6 bases, leaving 12 bases between the germline ends. The germline V gene has CDR1 MNHEY and CDR2 SVGAGI. This CDR3 is 15 amino acids long. The CDR3 bases are TGTGCCAGCAGTTACTCGAGATCAGGGGCCAATGAGCAGTTCTTC. It specifies CASSYSRSGANEQFF.

This clone was recorded once. The V call is TRBV6-1, the J call TRBJ1-5, with D unresolved. Germline CDR1 reads MNHNS; CDR2 reads SASEGT. This CDR3 has 15 amino acids. Deletions cut 1 base from V and 2 bases from J, with 9 bases between. Written as DNA, the CDR3 is TGTGCCAGCAGTGAAGGACTCAAAGGCAATCAGCCCCAGCATTTT. It yields the protein CASSEGLKGNQPQHF.

V is TRBV15 and J is TRBJ2-7; tentatively, D is TRBD1 (6 bases). Germline V CDR1 and CDR2: LNHNV, YYDKDF (reference sequence). The CDR3 contains 12 residues. V was shortened by 5 bases and J by 6 bases, with 11 bases between the two germline ends. The CDR3 is CATSGTGREQYF. CDR3 bases: TGTGCCACCAGCGGAACAGGGCGCGAGCAGTACTTC.

The rearrangement joins TRBV30 to TRBJ1-4; TRBD1 agrees at 11 bases. J was trimmed by 8 bases and V by 2 bases; bases with no gene match: 7. The CDR3 runs to 15 residues. Germline V lookup: CDR1 GTSNPN, CDR2 SVGIG (reference sequence). CDR3 bases: TGTGCCTGGAGTTTAAGGACAGGGGGCGGGGAAAAACTGTTTTTT. Translating gives CAWSLRTGGGEKLFF. The whole variable domain, remainder taken from reference TRBV30 and TRBJ1-4, is SQTIHQWPATLVQPVGSPLSLECTVEGTSNPNLYWYRQAAGRGLQLLFYSVGIGQISSEVPQNLSASRPQDRQFILSSKKLLLSDSGFYLCAWSLRTGGGEKLFFGSGTQLSVL.

The CDR3 loop is CASSDGVADTQYF. The CDR3 region has the DNA TGTGCCAGCAGCGACGGGGTTGCAGATACGCAGTATTTT. The V and J genes are TRBV9 and TRBJ2-3; TRBD2 is a possible D gene (5 bases). The germline gives CDR1 SGDLS, CDR2 YYNGEE. Trimming left V 3 bases short and J 4 bases short, with 9 bases between. The CDR3 contains 13 residues.

The chain employs TRBV18 and TRBJ1-2; possibly TRBD1 for D (5 bases). The CDR3 runs to 12 residues. Trimming removed 3 bases at V and 8 bases at J, with 10 bases between. Germline V gives CDR1 KGHSH, CDR2 LQKENI. The CDR3 coding sequence is TGTGCCAGCTCACCCCAGGGTCCGGGCTACACCTTC. Its protein is CASSPQGPGYTF.

This clone was seen only a few times. J is TRBJ1-6 and V is TRBV9, with 8 bases aligning to TRBD1. Germline loops: CDR1 SGDLS, CDR2 YYNGEE. CDR3 size: 17 residues. Unmatched junction bases numbered 10, after V lost 3 bases and J lost 5 bases. The CDR3 reads CASSAGGQGLHNSPLHF. The CDR3 bases are TGTGCCAGCAGCGCCGGCGGACAGGGTCTCCATAATTCACCCCTCCACTTT.

This chain connects TRBV24-1 to TRBJ1-2; 7 bases fit TRBD1. CDR3 length equals 14 residues. Losses at the gene ends were 3 bases for V and 2 bases for J; bases not matched to a gene: 2. Looked up from germline, CDR1 is KGHDR and CDR2 is SFDVKD. CDR3 in DNA: TGTGCCACCAGTGATATGACAGGGAACTATGGCTACACCTTC. It codes for CATSDMTGNYGYTF.

The V call is TRBV9, the J call TRBJ1-2, with 11 bases fitting TRBD1. Germline-derived CDR1 and CDR2 are SGDLS and YYNGEE. The CDR3 is made up of 15 amino acids. Trimming cost V 4 bases and J 5 bases; bases outside gene matches: 7. DNA of the CDR3: TGTGCCAGCAGCTTAAGGACAGGGGGCGCGTATGGCTACACCTTC. Translating it yields CASSLRTGGAYGYTF.

There are a few counts of this clone. V gene TRBV19 combines with J gene TRBJ1-5; the match to TRBD1 covers 7 bases. Germline V lookup: CDR1 LNHDA, CDR2 SQIVND (reference sequence). The CDR3 consists of 14 residues. With V trimmed by 5 bases and J by 2 bases, 3 bases remained unmatched. The CDR3: CASSYGTGNQPQHF. CDR3 nucleotide sequence: TGTGCCAGTAGTTACGGGACAGGCAATCAGCCCCAGCATTTT.

The rearrangement uses TRBV3-1 (or the pseudogene TRBV3-2) and TRBJ1-2, with 7 bases matching TRBD1. Trimming cost V 1 base and J 14 bases; bases outside gene matches: 1. This CDR3 has 10 residues. Germline values: CDR1 LGHDT, CDR2 YNNKEL (reference sequence). The CDR3 protein is CASSQAGQTF. The CDR3, as DNA: TGTGCCAGCAGCCAAGCGGGACAGACCTTC.

This clone was recorded a few times. The chain is built from TRBV9 and TRBJ1-3; no definite D call. Germline V gene lookup returns CDR1 SGDLS and CDR2 YYNGEE. CDR3 size: 19 residues. V was shortened by 0 bases and J by 2 bases, with 21 bases between the two germline ends. In DNA form, the CDR3 reads TGTGCCAGCAGCGTAGCCCCCCAAGTCCTACGGGTTCCTGGAAACACCATATATTTT. It is translated as CASSVAPQVLRVPGNTIYF.

As for this clone: This sample also contains other DNA sequences that code for the same CDR3. The chain recombines TRBV5-1 with TRBJ2-5, with TRBD1 matching 11 bases. CDR1 and CDR2 (germline): SGHRS, YFSETQ. With 3 bases clipped from V and 0 bases from J, the junction kept 4 bases outside the gene matches. This CDR3 comprises 16 residues. This CDR3 is CASSSGTGGYQETQYF. The CDR3 bases are TGCGCCAGCAGCTCCGGGACAGGGGGGTACCAAGAGACCCAGTACTTC.

J is TRBJ2-7 and V is TRBV7-8; 8 nucleotides match TRBD1. The CDR3 is made up of 15 amino acids. The germline gives CDR1 SGHVS, CDR2 FQNEAQ. V lost 5 bases to trimming and J lost 7 bases; unmatched junction nucleotides: 13. The CDR3 reads CASSPQGQGEGEQYF. The CDR3 DNA follows: TGTGCCAGCAGCCCCCAAGGACAGGGCGAGGGAGAGCAGTACTTC.

The sample holds one count of this clone. This sequence joins TRBV3-1 (or the pseudogene TRBV3-2) and TRBJ1-2, with D hard to call. V was pared by 0 bases and J by 1 base, with 9 bases between. CDR1 is LGHDT and CDR2 is YNNKEL in the germline V gene (reference sequence). CDR3 length: 15 residues. The CDR3: CASSQEVQVNYGYTF. As DNA, the CDR3 is TGTGCCAGCAGCCAAGAGGTCCAGGTTAACTATGGCTACACCTTC.

The rearrangement joins TRBV30 to TRBJ1-4; D gene unclear. The CDR3 totals 16 residues. Germline CDR1 GTSNPN, CDR2 SVGIG (reference sequence). V was shortened by 3 bases and J by 0 bases, with 14 bases between the two germline ends. CDR3 region: CAWRDGLMATNEKLFF. CDR3 coding DNA: TGTGCCTGGAGAGATGGACTCATGGCAACTAATGAAAAACTGTTTTTT. Full variable domain (rest looked up from reference TRBV30 and TRBJ1-4): SQTIHQWPATLVQPVGSPLSLECTVEGTSNPNLYWYRQAAGRGLQLLFYSVGIGQISSEVPQNLSASRPQDRQFILSSKKLLLSDSGFYLCAWRDGLMATNEKLFFGSGTQLSVL.

The chain is built from TRBV30 and TRBJ2-3; TRBD2 agrees at 10 bases. The CDR3 covers 17 residues. CDR1 and CDR2 (germline): GTSNPN, SVGIG (reference sequence). Trimming took 0 bases from V and 0 from J; bases not matched to a gene: 6. The CDR3 nucleotides read TGTGCCTGGAGTGTAGCGGGGGGGGCCCCTAGCACAGATACGCAGTATTTT. It encodes CAWSVAGGAPSTDTQYF.

V gene TRBV7-6 combines with J gene TRBJ1-6; no clear D gene. This CDR3 has 17 residues. Germline assignment: CDR1 SGHVS and CDR2 FNYEAQ. With 1 base removed from V and 0 bases from J, the gap between germline ends came to 10 bases. CDR3 loop: CASSLDRLRSYNSPLHF. CDR3 bases: TGTGCCAGCAGCTTAGATCGACTTCGCTCCTATAATTCACCCCTCCACTTT.